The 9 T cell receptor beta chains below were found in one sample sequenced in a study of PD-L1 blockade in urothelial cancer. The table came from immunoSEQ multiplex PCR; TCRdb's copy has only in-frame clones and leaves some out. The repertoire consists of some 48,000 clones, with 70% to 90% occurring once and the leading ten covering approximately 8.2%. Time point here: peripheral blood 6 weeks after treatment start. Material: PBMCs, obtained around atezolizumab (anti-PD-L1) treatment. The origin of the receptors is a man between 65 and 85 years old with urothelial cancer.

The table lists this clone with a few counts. The CDR3 DNA reads TGTGCCAGCAGCCCCTGGACAGGGAACTCTGGAAACACCATATATTTT. Translation gives CASSPWTGNSGNTIYF. This rearrangement joins TRBV7-2 to TRBJ1-3; 8 nucleotides line up with TRBD1. Germline loops: CDR1 SGHTA, CDR2 FQGNSA. This CDR3 region has 16 residues. Trimming took 5 bases from V and 0 from J; bases not matched to a gene: 6.

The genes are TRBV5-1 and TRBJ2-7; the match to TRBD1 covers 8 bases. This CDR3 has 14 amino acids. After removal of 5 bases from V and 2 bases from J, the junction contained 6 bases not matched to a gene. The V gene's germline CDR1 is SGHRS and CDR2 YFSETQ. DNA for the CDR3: TGCGCCAGCAGGGGTGGACAGGGACCCTACGAGCAGTACTTC. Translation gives CASRGGQGPYEQYF.

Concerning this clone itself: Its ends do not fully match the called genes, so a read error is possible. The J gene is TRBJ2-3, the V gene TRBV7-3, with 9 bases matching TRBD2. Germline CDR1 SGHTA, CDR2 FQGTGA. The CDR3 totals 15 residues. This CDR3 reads CASSRTGTSIDTQYF. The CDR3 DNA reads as TGTGCCAGCAGCCGGACCGGGACTAGCATAGATACGCAGTATTTT. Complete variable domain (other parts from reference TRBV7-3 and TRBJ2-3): GAGVSQTPSNKVTEKGKYVELRCDPISGHTALYWYRQSLGQGPEFLIYFQGTGAADDSGLPNDRFFAVRPEGSVSTLKIQRTERGDSAVYLCASSRTGTSIDTQYFGPGTRLTVL.

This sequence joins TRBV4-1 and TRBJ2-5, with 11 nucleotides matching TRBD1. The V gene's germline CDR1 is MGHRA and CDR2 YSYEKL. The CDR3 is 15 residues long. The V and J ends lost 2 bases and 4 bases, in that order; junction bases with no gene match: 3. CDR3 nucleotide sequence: TGCGCCAGCAGCCAAAGGGGACAGGGGGGAGAGACCCAGTACTTC. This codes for CASSQRGQGGETQYF.

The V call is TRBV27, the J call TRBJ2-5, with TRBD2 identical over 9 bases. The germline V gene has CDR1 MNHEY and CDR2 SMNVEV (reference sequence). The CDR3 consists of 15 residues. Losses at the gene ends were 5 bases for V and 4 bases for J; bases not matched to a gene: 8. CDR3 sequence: CASSSSSGNTETQYF. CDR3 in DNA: TGTGCCAGCAGTAGCTCTAGCGGGAACACAGAGACCCAGTACTTC.

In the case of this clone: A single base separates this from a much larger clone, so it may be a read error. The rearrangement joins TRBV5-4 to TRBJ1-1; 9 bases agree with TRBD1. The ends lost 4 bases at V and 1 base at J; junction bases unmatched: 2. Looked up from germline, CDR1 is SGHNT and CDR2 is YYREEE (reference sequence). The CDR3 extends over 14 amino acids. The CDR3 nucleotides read TGTGCCAGCAGCACGGGACAGGGGAACACTGAAGCTTTCTTT. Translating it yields CASSTGQGNTEAFF.

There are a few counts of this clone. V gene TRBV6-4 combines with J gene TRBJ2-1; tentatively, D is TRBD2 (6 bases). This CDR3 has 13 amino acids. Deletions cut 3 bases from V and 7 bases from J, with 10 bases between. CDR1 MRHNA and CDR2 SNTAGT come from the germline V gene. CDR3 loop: CASSEMGGNEQFF. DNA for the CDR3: TGTGCCAGCAGTGAAATGGGAGGTAATGAGCAGTTCTTC.

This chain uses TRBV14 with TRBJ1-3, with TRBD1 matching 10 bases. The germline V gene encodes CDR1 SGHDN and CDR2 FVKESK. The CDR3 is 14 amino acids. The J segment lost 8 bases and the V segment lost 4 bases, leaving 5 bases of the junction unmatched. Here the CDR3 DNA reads TGTGCCAGCAGCCCTCGGACAGGGGGAGACACCATATATTTT. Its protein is CASSPRTGGDTIYF.

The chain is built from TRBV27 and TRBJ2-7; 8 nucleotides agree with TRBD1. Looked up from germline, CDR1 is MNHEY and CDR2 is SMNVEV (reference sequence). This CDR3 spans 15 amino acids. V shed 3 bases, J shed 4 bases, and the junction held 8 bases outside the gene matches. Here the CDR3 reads CASSLSDRVDYEQYF. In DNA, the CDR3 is TGTGCCAGCAGTTTGTCGGACAGGGTAGATTACGAGCAGTACTTC.